At least ten counts were recorded for the clone carrying this T cell receptor (beta chain). Per the original data handling: Amplification of reference gene primers provided the estimated nucleated cell counts. Sequencing used immunoSEQ multiplex PCR; TCRdb keeps in-frame clones, though not all of them. That table gives V, J and clone size, and the DNA gave D and trimming. The table has about 160,000 clones, 85% seen once. This sample was included in a study of blood T cell repertoires in COVID-19. Study background: PBMCs, B-cell-depleted T cells, or T cells provided the cDNA or gDNA that made up the material.

The TCR sequence derives from a human donor with acute or convalescent COVID-19. The donor label of this sample is uncertain. The sample consisted of peripheral blood.

CDR3 coding DNA: TGTGCCAGCAGCCGGGACAGGGGTCAGCCCCAGCATTTT. Its protein is CASSRDRGQPQHF. V usage is TRBV12-3 or TRBV12-4 and J usage is TRBJ1-5, with 10 bases identical to TRBD1. The V segment lost 6 bases and the J segment 6 bases; nucleotides outside the gene matches: 2. The length of the CDR3 is 13 residues.